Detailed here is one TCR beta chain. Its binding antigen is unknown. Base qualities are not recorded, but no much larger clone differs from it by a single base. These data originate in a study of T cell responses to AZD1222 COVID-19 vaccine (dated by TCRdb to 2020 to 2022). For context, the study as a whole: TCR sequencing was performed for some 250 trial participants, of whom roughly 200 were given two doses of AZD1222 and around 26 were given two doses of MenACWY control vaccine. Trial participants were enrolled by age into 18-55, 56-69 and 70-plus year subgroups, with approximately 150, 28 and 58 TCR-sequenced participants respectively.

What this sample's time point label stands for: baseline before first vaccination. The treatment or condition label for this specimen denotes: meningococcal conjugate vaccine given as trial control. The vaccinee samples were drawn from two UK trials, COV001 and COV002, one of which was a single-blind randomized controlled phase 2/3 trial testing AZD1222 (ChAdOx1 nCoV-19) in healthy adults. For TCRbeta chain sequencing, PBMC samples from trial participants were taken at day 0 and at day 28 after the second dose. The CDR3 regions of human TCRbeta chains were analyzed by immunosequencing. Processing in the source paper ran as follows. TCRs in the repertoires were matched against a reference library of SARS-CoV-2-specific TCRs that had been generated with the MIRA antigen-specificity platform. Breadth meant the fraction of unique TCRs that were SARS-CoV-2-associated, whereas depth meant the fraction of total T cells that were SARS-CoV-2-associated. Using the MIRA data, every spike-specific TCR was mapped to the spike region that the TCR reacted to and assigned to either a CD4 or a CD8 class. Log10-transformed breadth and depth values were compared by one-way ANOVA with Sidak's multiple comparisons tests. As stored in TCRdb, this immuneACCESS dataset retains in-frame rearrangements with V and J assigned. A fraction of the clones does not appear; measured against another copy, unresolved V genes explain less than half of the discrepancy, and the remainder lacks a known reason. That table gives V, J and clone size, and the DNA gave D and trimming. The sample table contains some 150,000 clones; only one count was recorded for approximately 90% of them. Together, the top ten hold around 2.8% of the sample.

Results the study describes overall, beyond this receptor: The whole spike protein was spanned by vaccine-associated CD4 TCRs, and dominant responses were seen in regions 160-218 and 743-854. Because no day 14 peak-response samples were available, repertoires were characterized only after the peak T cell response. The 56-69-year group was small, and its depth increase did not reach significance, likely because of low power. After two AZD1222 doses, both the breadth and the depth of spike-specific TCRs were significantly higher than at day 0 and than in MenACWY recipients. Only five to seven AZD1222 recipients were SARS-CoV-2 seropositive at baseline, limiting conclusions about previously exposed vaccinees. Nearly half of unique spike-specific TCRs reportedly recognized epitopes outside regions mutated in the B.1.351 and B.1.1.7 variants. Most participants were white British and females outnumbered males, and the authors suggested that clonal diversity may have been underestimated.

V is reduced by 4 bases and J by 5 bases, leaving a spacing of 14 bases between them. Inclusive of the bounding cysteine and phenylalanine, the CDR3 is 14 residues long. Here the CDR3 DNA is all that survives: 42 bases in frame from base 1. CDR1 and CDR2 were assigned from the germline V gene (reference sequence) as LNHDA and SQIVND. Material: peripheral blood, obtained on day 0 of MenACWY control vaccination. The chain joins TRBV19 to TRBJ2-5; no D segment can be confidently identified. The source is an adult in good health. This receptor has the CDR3 CASSTSGARETQYF. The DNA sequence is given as TGTGCCAGTAGTACCTCAGGTGCGCGGGAGACCCAGTACTTC.